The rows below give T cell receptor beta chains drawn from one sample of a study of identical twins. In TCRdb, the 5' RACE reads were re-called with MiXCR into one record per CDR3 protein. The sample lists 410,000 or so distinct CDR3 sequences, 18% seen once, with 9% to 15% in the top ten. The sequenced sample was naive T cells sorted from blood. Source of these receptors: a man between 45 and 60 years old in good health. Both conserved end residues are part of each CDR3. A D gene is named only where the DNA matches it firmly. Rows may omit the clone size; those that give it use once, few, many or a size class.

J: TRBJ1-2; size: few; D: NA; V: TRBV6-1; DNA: TGTGCCAGCAGTACCCCGGGGAGGGGTGGCTACACCTTC; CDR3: CASSTPGRGGYTF
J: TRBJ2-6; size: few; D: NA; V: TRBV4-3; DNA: TGCGCCAGCAGCCTCCAGTTGGGCCAGTTAAGCTCTGGGGCCAACGTCCTGACTTTC; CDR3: CASSLQLGQLSSGANVLTF
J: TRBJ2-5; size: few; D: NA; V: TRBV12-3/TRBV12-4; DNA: TGTGCCAGCAGCCACCCCCAGGCGGTGGCGTTTGGTCTTGAGACCCAGTACTTC; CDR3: CASSHPQAVAFGLETQYF
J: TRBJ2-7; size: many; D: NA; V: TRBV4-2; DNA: TGTGCCAGCAGCCAAGATGGGGATACGGGGGACGAGCAGTACTTC; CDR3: CASSQDGDTGDEQYF
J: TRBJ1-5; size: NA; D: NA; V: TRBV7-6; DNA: TGTGCCAGCAGCCTATACAGGGACCAGCCCCAGCATTTT; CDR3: CASSLYRDQPQHF
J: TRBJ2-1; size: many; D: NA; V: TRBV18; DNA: TGTGCCAGCTCACCAAACAATGAGCAGTTCTTC; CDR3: CASSPNNEQFF
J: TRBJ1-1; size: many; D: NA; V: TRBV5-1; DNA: TGCGCCAGCAGCCTCTTCTCTACGGACCAGGGCGCGGCTTTCTTT; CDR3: CASSLFSTDQGAAFF
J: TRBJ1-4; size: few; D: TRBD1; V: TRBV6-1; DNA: TGTGCCAGCACCGACAGGGGTTCCCCTAATGAAAAACTGTTTTTT; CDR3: CASTDRGSPNEKLFF
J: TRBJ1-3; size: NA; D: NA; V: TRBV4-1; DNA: TGCGCCAGCAGCCTGGGGACAAACTCTGGAAACACCATATATTTT; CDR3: CASSLGTNSGNTIYF
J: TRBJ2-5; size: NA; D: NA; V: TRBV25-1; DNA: TGTGCCAGCAGTGAATTCCAGGGGGGTGGGGAGACCCAGTACTTC; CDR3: CASSEFQGGGETQYF
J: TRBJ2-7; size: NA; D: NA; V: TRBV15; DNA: TGTGCCACCAGCAGAGACCTAGATTACGAGCAGTACTTC; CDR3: CATSRDLDYEQYF